One and the same sample provided the 28 T cell receptor beta chains below, sequenced in a study of CDR3 diversity in severe acne. TCRdb re-called the PCR reads with MiXCR, one entry per CDR3 protein. The sample lists over 85,000 distinct CDR3 sequences, more than 45% occurring once. The sequenced material came from blood. The receptors originated from a male donor with acne.

The V call is TRBV12-5, the J call TRBJ2-1; D possibly corresponds to TRBD2 (5 bases). CDR3 length equals 14 residues. CDR1 LGHNT and CDR2 FRNRAP come from the germline V gene. V dropped 9 bases and J dropped 3 bases, with 15 bases sitting between them. The CDR3 sequence is CASAAGTVYNEQFF. The CDR3 coding sequence is TGTGCTAGCGCCGCGGGCACAGTCTACAATGAGCAGTTCTTC.

The chain links TRBV19 to TRBJ2-2; D not resolved. Between the trimmed V and J ends, which lost 6 bases and 2 bases, there was a span of 10 bases. The CDR3 covers 14 residues. CDR1 and CDR2 (germline): LNHDA, SQIVND (reference sequence). The CDR3 DNA reads TGTGCCAGTAGAGTAAACCTTAACACCGGGGAGCTGTTTTTT. Translating it yields CASRVNLNTGELFF.

This clonotype was seen a handful of times. The rearrangement joins TRBV12-3 or TRBV12-4 to TRBJ2-6, with 8 bases identical to TRBD2. The CDR3 loop spans 19 amino acids. Trimming at V came to 0 bases and at J to 4 bases, leaving 11 bases not matched to a gene. CDR3 DNA: TGTGCCAGCAGTTTAGCCTCAGCCGGGGGGGCTAGAGGGGCCAACGTCCTGACTTTC. This gives the protein CASSLASAGGARGANVLTF.

This clonotype has at least ten counts. The V and J genes are TRBV20-1 and TRBJ2-5, with a possible D match to TRBD2 (6 bases). Trimming pared 7 bases from V and 1 base from J, leaving 16 bases between. CDR3 length equals 14 residues. The germline V gene has CDR1 DFQATT and CDR2 SNEGSKA (reference sequence). DNA for the CDR3: TGCAGTGTCAGAGTAGGGGACTCCCAAGAGACCCAGTACTTC. This translates into CSVRVGDSQETQYF.

The J gene is TRBJ2-3, the V gene TRBV6-5, with 8 nucleotides matching TRBD2. Germline CDR1 reads MNHEY; CDR2 reads SVGAGI. The CDR3 totals 15 residues. J was trimmed by 4 bases and V by 0 bases; bases with no gene match: 3. CDR3 loop: CASSYSTGGPDTQYF. CDR3 coding DNA: TGTGCCAGCAGTTACTCGACGGGGGGGCCAGATACGCAGTATTTT.

V and J are TRBV19 and TRBJ2-1, with 10 bases lining up with TRBD1. V was clipped by 6 bases and J by 8 bases; unmatched bases: 7. The germline V gene has CDR1 LNHDA and CDR2 SQIVND (reference sequence). This CDR3 region has 14 residues. CDR3 in DNA: TGTGCCAGTAGCCCGACAGGGGGCGGCTATGAGCAGTTCTTC. Residues: CASSPTGGGYEQFF.

In DNA, the CDR3 is TGTGCCAGCAGCGCCCCCTCGCCTACTTTTTCCGGGGAGCTGTTTTTT. Translating gives CASSAPSPTFSGELFF. The chain recombines TRBV9 with TRBJ2-2; the D is unclear. With 3 bases removed from V and 6 bases from J, the gap between germline ends came to 18 bases. Per germline, CDR1 SGDLS and CDR2 YYNGEE. CDR3 length equals 16 residues. The full variable domain, its missing parts supplied by reference TRBV9 and TRBJ2-2, is DSGVTQTPKHLITATGQRVTLRCSPRSGDLSVYWYQQSLDQGLQFLIQYYNGEERAKGNILERFSAQQFPDLHSELNLSSLELGDSALYFCASSAPSPTFSGELFFGEGSRLTVL.

By frequency in the sample, this clonotype is medium-sized. The gene calls are TRBV20-1 and TRBJ2-7; D remains ambiguous. Per germline, CDR1 DFQATT and CDR2 SNEGSKA (reference sequence). The length of the CDR3 is 12 residues. V was pared by 6 bases and J by 5 bases, with 14 bases between. The CDR3 spells CSALIWGNEQYF. The CDR3, as DNA: TGCAGTGCATTAATTTGGGGAAACGAGCAGTACTTC.

V gene TRBV27 combines with J gene TRBJ2-7; D is undetermined. In germline, CDR1 is MNHEY, CDR2 SMNVEV (reference sequence). Trimming took 3 bases from V and 0 from J, leaving 12 bases between them. The CDR3 totals 15 residues. In DNA form, the CDR3 reads TGTGCCAGCAGTTTTTCGGTCTACAGCTCCTACGAGCAGTACTTC. Protein sequence: CASSFSVYSSYEQYF.

This clonotype appeared a few times. This rearrangement joins TRBV9 to TRBJ2-7; 9 bases fit TRBD2. V gave up 0 bases and J gave up 2 bases; unmatched junction bases: 3. The CDR3 runs to 15 residues. The V gene's germline CDR1 is SGDLS and CDR2 YYNGEE. The CDR3 sequence: CASSVAASGAYEQYF. CDR3 coding DNA: TGTGCCAGCAGCGTAGCGGCTAGCGGGGCCTACGAGCAGTACTTC.

This clonotype was seen a few times. The rearrangement links TRBV15 to TRBJ1-5; no definite D call. The germline gives CDR1 LNHNV, CDR2 YYDKDF (reference sequence). The CDR3 has 13 residues. The germline V and J ends were trimmed by 3 bases and 2 bases, with 5 bases remaining between them. The DNA for the CDR3 is TGTGCCACCAGCAGCTTGGGCAATCAGCCCCAGCATTTT. Encoded protein: CATSSLGNQPQHF.

The rearrangement uses TRBV10-3 and TRBJ2-1; perhaps TRBD1 as D (5 bases). The DNA end is more similar to TRBJ2-7, so the J call may be wrong. The CDR3 consists of 13 residues. CDR1 ENHRY and CDR2 SYGVKD come from the germline V gene. CDR3 coding DNA: TGTGCCATAAGCCCCAGGGTTCTAGACGAGCAGTACTTC. Translating it yields CAISPRVLDEQYF.

The rearrangement joins TRBV5-6 to TRBJ1-5; D possibly corresponds to TRBD1 (5 bases). Germline-derived CDR1 and CDR2 are SGHDT and YYEEEE. This CDR3 region has 14 residues. Deletions cut 4 bases from V and 6 bases from J, with 14 bases between. CDR3 in amino acids: CASSAQGRLQPQHF. The CDR3 coding sequence is TGTGCCAGCAGCGCCCAGGGAAGGCTTCAGCCCCAGCATTTT.

The rearrangement links TRBV13 to TRBJ1-2; 7 bases align to TRBD1. J was trimmed by 1 base and V by 5 bases; bases with no gene match: 4. CDR3 length equals 14 residues. CDR1 PRHDT and CDR2 FYEKMQ come from the germline V gene (reference sequence). The CDR3: CASSRQGCNYGYTF. DNA of the CDR3: TGTGCCAGCAGCCGACAGGGATGTAACTATGGCTACACCTTC.

This clonotype is medium-sized within its sample. This chain connects TRBV7-9 to TRBJ2-7, with TRBD2 matching over 12 bases. CDR3 length: 16 amino acids. V trimming: 5 bases; J trimming: 4 bases; junction bases outside the gene matches: 9. Germline CDR1 and CDR2: SEHNR and FQNEAQ (reference sequence). CDR3 protein: CASSKPGLAGFYEQYF. The CDR3 region has the DNA TGTGCCAGCAGCAAACCGGGACTAGCGGGCTTTTACGAGCAGTACTTC.

This chain connects TRBV25-1 to TRBJ2-2; no reliable D call. The CDR3 is 13 residues long. Germline CDR1 MGHDK, CDR2 SYGVNS. Trimming removed 3 bases at V and 7 bases at J, with 9 bases between. CDR3 protein: CASSDGSSGELFF. CDR3 sequence (DNA): TGTGCCAGCAGTGATGGTAGCAGCGGGGAGCTGTTTTTT.

V usage is TRBV7-2 and J usage is TRBJ2-2, with TRBD2 matching over 12 bases. The CDR3 extends over 18 amino acids. The J segment lost 4 bases and the V segment lost 4 bases, leaving 10 bases of the junction unmatched. Germline V gives CDR1 SGHTA, CDR2 FQGNSA. Here the CDR3 reads CASSSDSSGRARTGELFF. CDR3 nucleotide sequence: TGTGCCAGCAGCTCCGATTCTAGCGGGAGGGCTCGCACCGGGGAGCTGTTTTTT.

A word on this clonotype: The junction and the germline gene differ at one end; a read error may be behind it. The V call is TRBV9, the J call TRBJ1-2, with D possibly being TRBD1 (6 bases). Germline-derived CDR1 and CDR2 are SGDLS and YYNGEE. The CDR3 length is 14 residues. The CDR3 sequence is CVSSARGGRGGYTF. CDR3 in DNA: TGTGTCAGCAGCGCGAGAGGGGGGCGCGGAGGCTACACCTTC.

CDR3 region: CASRGTGPYF. The CDR3 nucleotides are TGTGCCAGCAGGGGGACAGGGCCATACTTC. The gene calls are TRBV2 and TRBJ2-7, with TRBD1 matching 9 bases. In germline, CDR1 is SNHLY, CDR2 FYNNEI. The CDR3 has 10 amino acids. With V trimmed by 6 bases and J by 13 bases, 4 bases remained unmatched.

Comment on this clonotype: This likely comes from a read error, as the CDR3 has no conserved phenylalanine or tryptophan at its end. The DNA is left out, because the CDR3 cannot be placed on it with certainty; the CDR3 is given as TCRdb lists it. V gene TRBV6-2 or TRBV6-3 combines with J gene TRBJ2-7; TRBD1 is the table's D call and was not checked against the DNA. CDR1 is MNHEY and CDR2 is SVGEGT in the germline V gene. The CDR3 totals 8 residues, both ends included. CDR3 amino acids: CASSRGPG.

In its sample, this clonotype was seen a few times. The rearrangement links TRBV7-6 to TRBJ2-3; the match to TRBD1 covers 11 bases. The V segment lost 5 bases and the J segment 3 bases; nucleotides outside the gene matches: 7. There are 16 residues in the CDR3. Germline-derived CDR1 and CDR2 are SGHVS and FNYEAQ. CDR3 bases: TGTGCCAGCAGCACAGGACAGGGGGCGAGGACAGATACGCAGTATTTT. Residues: CASSTGQGARTDTQYF.

This clonotype is medium-sized by share. The gene calls are TRBV9 and TRBJ2-5; D is possibly TRBD1 or TRBD2 (5 bases each). CDR3 length: 15 residues. Germline values: CDR1 SGDLS, CDR2 YYNGEE. The V and J ends lost 2 bases and 5 bases respectively, with 16 bases between them. CDR3 DNA: TGTGCCAGCAGCGTTTGGGGGAGCGCTGGGGAGACCCAGTACTTC. This encodes CASSVWGSAGETQYF.

This clonotype was seen at least ten times. The V and J genes are TRBV10-2 and TRBJ2-3; 10 nucleotides match TRBD1. The CDR3 spans 19 residues. CDR1 and CDR2 (germline): WSHSY, SAAADI. V lost 2 bases, J lost 2 bases, and 13 bases stayed unmatched. The CDR3 region is CASSEGVDPGQGYTDTQYF. The CDR3 DNA is TGCGCCAGCAGTGAGGGCGTAGACCCGGGACAGGGGTACACAGATACGCAGTATTTT.

In this sample, this clonotype turned up many times. The genes are TRBV19 and TRBJ1-1; 9 positions agree with TRBD1. This CDR3 has 15 residues. Germline values: CDR1 LNHDA, CDR2 SQIVND (reference sequence). V trimming: 7 bases; J trimming: 1 base; junction bases outside the gene matches: 7. The CDR3 loop is CASNRGPGPNTEAFF. CDR3 DNA sequence: TGTGCCAGTAACAGGGGGCCCGGCCCGAACACTGAAGCTTTCTTT.

This clonotype has a handful of counts. V usage is TRBV6-1 and J usage is TRBJ1-2; D is undetermined. The CDR3 sequence is 12 residues long. The V end lost 1 base, the J end lost 4 bases, and 4 bases lay between the germline ends. CDR1 is MNHNS, CDR2 SASEGT, per germline. The CDR3 protein is CASSEGVYGYTF. The CDR3 DNA is TGTGCCAGCAGTGAAGGGGTCTATGGCTACACCTTC.

The chain combines TRBV12-3 or TRBV12-4 with TRBJ1-2; 9 bases are a match to TRBD1. V dropped 4 bases and J dropped 2; count of bases not matched to a gene: 5. CDR3 length: 15 amino acids. CDR3 protein: CASSSQGALNYGYTF. CDR3 nucleotides: TGTGCCAGCAGTTCACAGGGGGCGTTGAACTATGGCTACACCTTC.

This clonotype has a count of ten or more. Its ends do not fully match the called genes, so a read error is possible. The chain combines TRBV20-1 with TRBJ1-1; D is uncertain. Germline loops: CDR1 DFQATT, CDR2 SNEGSKA (reference sequence). The CDR3 has 10 residues. The CDR3 region is CSPSNTEAFF. In DNA form, the CDR3 reads TGCAGTCCTAGTAACACTGAAGCTTTCTTT.

This clonotype is medium-sized in the sample. The rearrangement links TRBV29-1 to TRBJ2-3; TRBD1 matches 7 bases. The ends lost 8 bases at V and 2 bases at J; junction bases unmatched: 10. Germline CDR1 reads SQVTM; CDR2 reads ANQGSEA. CDR3 length equals 14 residues. The DNA of the CDR3 is TGCAGCTCCAGAAGCAGGGGGAACACAGATACGCAGTATTTT. The encoded protein is CSSRSRGNTDTQYF.